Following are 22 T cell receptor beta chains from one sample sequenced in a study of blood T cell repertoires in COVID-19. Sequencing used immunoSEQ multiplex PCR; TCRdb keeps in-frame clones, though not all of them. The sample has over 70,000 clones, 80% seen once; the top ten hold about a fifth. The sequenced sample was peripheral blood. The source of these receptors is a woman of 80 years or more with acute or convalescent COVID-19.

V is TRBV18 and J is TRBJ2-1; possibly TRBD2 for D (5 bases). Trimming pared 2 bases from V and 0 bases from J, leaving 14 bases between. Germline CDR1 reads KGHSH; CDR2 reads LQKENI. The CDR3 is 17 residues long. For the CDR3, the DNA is TGTGCCAGCTCACCATACCTTTCGGGGAGCTCCTACAATGAGCAGTTCTTC. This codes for CASSPYLSGSSYNEQFF.

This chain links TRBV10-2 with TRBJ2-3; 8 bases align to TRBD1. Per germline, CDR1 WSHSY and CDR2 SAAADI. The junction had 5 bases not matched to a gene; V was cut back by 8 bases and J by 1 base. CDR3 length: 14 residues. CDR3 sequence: CASFDRGGTDTQYF. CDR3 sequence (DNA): TGCGCCAGCTTCGACAGGGGAGGCACAGATACGCAGTATTTT.

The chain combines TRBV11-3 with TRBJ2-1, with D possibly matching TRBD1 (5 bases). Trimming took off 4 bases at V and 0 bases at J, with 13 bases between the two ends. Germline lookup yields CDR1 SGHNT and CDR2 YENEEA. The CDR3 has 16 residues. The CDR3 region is CASSSGPASSYNEQFF. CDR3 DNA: TGTGCCAGCAGCTCAGGGCCGGCGAGCTCCTACAATGAGCAGTTCTTC.

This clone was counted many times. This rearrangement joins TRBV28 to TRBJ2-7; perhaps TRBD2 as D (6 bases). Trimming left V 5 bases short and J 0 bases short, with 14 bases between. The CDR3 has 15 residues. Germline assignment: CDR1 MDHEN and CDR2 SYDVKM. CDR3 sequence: CASSLPTSNSYEQYF. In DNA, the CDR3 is TGTGCCAGCAGTCTTCCGACTAGTAACTCCTACGAGCAGTACTTC.

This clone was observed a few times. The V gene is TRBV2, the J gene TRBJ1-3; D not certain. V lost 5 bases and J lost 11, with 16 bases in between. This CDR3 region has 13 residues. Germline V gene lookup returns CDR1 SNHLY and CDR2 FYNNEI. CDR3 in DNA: TGTGCCAGCAGTTACAGAGATGATCTCCCCATATATTTT. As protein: CASSYRDDLPIYF.

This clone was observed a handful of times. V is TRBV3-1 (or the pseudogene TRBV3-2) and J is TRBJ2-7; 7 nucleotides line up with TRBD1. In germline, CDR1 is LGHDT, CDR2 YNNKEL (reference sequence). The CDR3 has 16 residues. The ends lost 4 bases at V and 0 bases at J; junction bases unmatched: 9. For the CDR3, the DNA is TGTGCCAGCAGCCCCCTAAGGGACAGAAGCTCCTACGAGCAGTACTTC. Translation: CASSPLRDRSSYEQYF.

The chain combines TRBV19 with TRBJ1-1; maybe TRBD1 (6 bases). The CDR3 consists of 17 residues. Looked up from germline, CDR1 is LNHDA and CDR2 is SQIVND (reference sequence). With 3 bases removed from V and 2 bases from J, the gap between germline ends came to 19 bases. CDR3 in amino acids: CASSIMGAGARNTEAFF. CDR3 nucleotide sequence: TGTGCCAGTAGTATCATGGGGGCCGGGGCCAGAAACACTGAAGCTTTCTTT.

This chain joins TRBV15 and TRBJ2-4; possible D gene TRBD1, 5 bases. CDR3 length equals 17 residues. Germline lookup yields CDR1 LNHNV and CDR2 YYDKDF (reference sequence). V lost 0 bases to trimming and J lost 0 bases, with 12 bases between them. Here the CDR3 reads CATSRDHRFLAKNIQYF. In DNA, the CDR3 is TGTGCCACCAGCAGAGATCACAGGTTCTTAGCCAAAAACATTCAGTACTTC.

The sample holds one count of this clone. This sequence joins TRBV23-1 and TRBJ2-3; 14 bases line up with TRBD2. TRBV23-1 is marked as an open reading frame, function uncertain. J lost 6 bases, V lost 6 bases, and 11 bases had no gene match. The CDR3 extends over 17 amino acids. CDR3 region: CASSQTGLAGAGDTQYF. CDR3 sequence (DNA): TGCGCCAGCAGCCAAACGGGACTAGCGGGAGCAGGTGATACGCAGTATTTT.

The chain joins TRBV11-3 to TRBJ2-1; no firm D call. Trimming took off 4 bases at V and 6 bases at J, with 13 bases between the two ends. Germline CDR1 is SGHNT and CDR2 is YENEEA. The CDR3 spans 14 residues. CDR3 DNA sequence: TGTGCCAGCAGCTATGGCGGAGTGCCCAATGAGCAGTTCTTC. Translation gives CASSYGGVPNEQFF. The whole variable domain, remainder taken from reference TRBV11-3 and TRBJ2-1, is EAGVVQSPRYKIIEKKQPVAFWCNPISGHNTLYWYLQNLGQGPELLIRYENEEAVDDSQLPKDRFSAERLKGVDSTLKIQPAELGDSAVYLCASSYGGVPNEQFFGPGTRLTVL.

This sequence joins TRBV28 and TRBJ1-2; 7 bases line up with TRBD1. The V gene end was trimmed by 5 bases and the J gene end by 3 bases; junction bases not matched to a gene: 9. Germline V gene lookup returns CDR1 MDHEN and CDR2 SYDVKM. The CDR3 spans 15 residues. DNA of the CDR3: TGTGCCAGCAGTCCGCACAGGGGTCTTGACTATGGCTACACCTTC. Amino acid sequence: CASSPHRGLDYGYTF.

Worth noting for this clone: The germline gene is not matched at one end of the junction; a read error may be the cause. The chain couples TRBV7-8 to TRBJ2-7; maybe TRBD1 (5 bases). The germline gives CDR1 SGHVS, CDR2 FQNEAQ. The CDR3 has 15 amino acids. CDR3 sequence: CASSLDLLYGAGPDF. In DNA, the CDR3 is TGTGCCAGCAGCTTGGACCTCTTATATGGGGCAGGTCCCGACTTC.

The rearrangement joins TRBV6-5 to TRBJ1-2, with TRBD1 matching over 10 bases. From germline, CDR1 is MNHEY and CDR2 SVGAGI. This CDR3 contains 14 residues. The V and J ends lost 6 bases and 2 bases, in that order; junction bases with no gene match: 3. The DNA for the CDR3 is TGTGCCAGCAGCCCGACAGGGGGCAACTATGGCTACACCTTC. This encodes CASSPTGGNYGYTF.

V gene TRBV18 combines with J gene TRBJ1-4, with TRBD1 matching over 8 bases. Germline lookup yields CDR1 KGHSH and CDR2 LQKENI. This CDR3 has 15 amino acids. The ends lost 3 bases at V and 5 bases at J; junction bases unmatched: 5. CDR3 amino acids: CASSPPRTGNEKLFF. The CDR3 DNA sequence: TGTGCCAGCTCACCCCCCCGGACAGGGAATGAAAAACTGTTTTTT.

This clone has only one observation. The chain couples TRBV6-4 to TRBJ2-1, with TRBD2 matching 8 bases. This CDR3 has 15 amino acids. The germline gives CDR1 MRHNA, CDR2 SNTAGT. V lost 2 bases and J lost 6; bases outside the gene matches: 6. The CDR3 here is CASSDAGLGVNEQFF. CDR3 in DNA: TGTGCCAGCAGTGACGCGGGACTAGGGGTCAATGAGCAGTTCTTC.

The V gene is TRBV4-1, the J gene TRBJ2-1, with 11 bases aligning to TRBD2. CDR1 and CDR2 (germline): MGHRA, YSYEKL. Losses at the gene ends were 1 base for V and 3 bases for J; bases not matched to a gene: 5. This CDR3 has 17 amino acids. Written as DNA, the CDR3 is TGCGCCAGCAGCCAAGCCCCTCTAGCGGGGGGCTACAATGAGCAGTTCTTC. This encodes CASSQAPLAGGYNEQFF.

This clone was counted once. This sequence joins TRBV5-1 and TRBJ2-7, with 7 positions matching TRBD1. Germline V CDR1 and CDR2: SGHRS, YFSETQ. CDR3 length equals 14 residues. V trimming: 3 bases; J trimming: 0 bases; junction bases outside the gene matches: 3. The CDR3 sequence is CASSWDSISYEQYF. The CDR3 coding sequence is TGCGCCAGCAGCTGGGACAGCATCTCCTACGAGCAGTACTTC.

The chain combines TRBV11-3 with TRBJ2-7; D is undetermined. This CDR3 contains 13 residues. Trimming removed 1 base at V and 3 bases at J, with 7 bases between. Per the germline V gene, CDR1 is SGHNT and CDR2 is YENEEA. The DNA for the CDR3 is TGTGCCAGCAGCTTAGGCGGCCACTACGAGCAGTACTTC. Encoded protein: CASSLGGHYEQYF.

In DNA form, the CDR3 reads TGTGCCAGCAGCCGCCGACAGGGGGAGGAAAAACTGTTTTTT. It is translated as CASSRRQGEEKLFF. V and J are TRBV3-1 (or the pseudogene TRBV3-2) and TRBJ1-4, with 9 bases that match TRBD1. Trimming removed 4 bases from V and 8 bases from J; junction bases left unmatched: 5. CDR1 is LGHDT and CDR2 is YNNKEL in the germline V gene (reference sequence). The CDR3 has 14 residues.

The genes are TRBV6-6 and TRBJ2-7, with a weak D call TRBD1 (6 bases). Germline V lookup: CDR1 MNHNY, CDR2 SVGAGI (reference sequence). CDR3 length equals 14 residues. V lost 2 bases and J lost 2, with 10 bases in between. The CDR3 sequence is CASSYMAGAYEQYF. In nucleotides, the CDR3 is TGTGCCAGCAGTTACATGGCAGGGGCCTACGAGCAGTACTTC.

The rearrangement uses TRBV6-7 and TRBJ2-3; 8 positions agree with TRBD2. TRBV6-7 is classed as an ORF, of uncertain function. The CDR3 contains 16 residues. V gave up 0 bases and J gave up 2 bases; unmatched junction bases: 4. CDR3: CASSYSGTRVTDTQYF. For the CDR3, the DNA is TGTGCCAGCAGTTACTCAGGGACTAGAGTCACAGATACGCAGTATTTT.

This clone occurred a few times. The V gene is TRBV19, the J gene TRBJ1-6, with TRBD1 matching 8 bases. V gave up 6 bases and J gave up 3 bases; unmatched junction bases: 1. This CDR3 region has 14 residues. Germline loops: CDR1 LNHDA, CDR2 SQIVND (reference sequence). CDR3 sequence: CASRTGGYNSPLHF. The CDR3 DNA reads TGTGCCAGTAGAACAGGGGGCTATAATTCACCCCTCCACTTT. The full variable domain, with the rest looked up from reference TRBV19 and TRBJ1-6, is DGGITQSPKYLFRKEGQNVTLSCEQNLNHDAMYWYRQDPGQGLRLIYYSQIVNDFQKGDIAEGYSVSREKKESFPLTVTSAQKNPTAFYLCASRTGGYNSPLHFGNGTRLTVT.